This TCR beta chain comes out of a study of cytomegalovirus exposure and HLA in healthy donors. Worth noting for this clone: Its antigen is undetermined.

Germline V gene lookup returns CDR1 SEHNR and CDR2 FQNEAQ (reference sequence). The CDR3 contains 10 residues. The V end lost 8 bases, the J end lost 7 bases, and 8 bases lay between the germline ends. General study findings and limits: The Asian-associated ancestry cluster reportedly had fewer N-insertions than the roughly 670-donor mean in a later analysis.

Amplification used 60 Vbeta primers and 13 Jbeta primers. Libraries were prepared by immunoSEQ multiplex PCR; TCRdb keeps only in-frame clonotypes and omits some of them. The sample has around 250,000 clones, over 70% seen once. The clonotype comes from a woman aged 60-70 years in good health and CMV-seropositive. This chain links TRBV7-9 with TRBJ2-5; D unresolved. What was sequenced was PBMCs. The CDR3 coding sequence is TGTGCCAGCTCAACGGGGACCCAGTACTTC. As protein: CASSTGTQYF. Drawing the rest from reference TRBV7-9 and TRBJ2-5, the complete variable domain is DTGVSQNPRHKITKRGQNVTFRCDPISEHNRLYWYRQTLGQGPEFLTYFQNEAQLEKSRLLSDRFSAERPKGSFSTLEIQRTEQGDSAMYLCASSTGTQYFGPGTRLLVL.